This T cell receptor beta chain was obtained from a study of cytomegalovirus exposure and HLA in healthy donors (dated by TCRdb to 2016 to 2017). Notes on the research overall: The 550 to 750 repertoires of the first cohort and the roughly 120 validation repertoires were produced on the same platform, according to a later analysis. To predict cytomegalovirus infection status, the study brought together high-throughput TCR immunosequencing, statistical association of individual TCRs with disease status, and machine learning. Along with the approximately 650-subject first cohort, a separate validation cohort of over a hundred different subjects was used. The study aimed to test whether signatures of past pathogen exposure could be identified by cataloging public T cell receptors. Beyond this particular receptor, the publication reports: In vitro tests confirmed that a few of the cytomegalovirus-associated TCR beta chains recognize cytomegalovirus antigens. According to the authors, the approach could potentially be generalized to other disease states and immunological phenotypes. Subsequent analysis determined that TCRs grouped into clusters in the first cohort also showed a tendency toward co-occurrence across the 90 to 150 validation repertoires, and 94% of cluster scores exceeded 0. The classifier was reported to diagnose cytomegalovirus status with high specificity and sensitivity in both the original cohort and the validation cohort. In the study, some 180 TCR beta chains were listed as associated with cytomegalovirus. All 120 or so repertoires were used to score co-occurrence in the validation cohort in a later analysis, because that analysis had no HLA typing for the cohort. Most TCR sequences were seen in very few donors, while some public TCRs were found in many individuals.

The receptor library was made with the immunoSEQ multiplex PCR assay. Under the source paper's analysis protocol: To diagnose cytomegalovirus status from the catalog of TCR beta chain sequences, a statistical classification framework was built. As stored in TCRdb, this immuneACCESS dataset retains in-frame rearrangements with V and J assigned. A fraction of the clones does not appear; measured against another copy, unresolved V genes explain less than half of the discrepancy, and the remainder lacks a known reason. D and trimming come from the DNA, and the V and J calls and clone size come from that table. In this sample the table shows about 240,000 clones, 80% to 90% of which occur a single time. Of the sample, around 2.6% is held by the ten largest clones. In the germline V gene, CDR1 corresponds to SGHTA and CDR2 to FQGNSA. V and J are truncated by 3 bases and 5 bases respectively, leaving an intervening sequence of 4 bases. The CDR3 runs 12 residues from the cysteine to the phenylalanine. Just the 36-base CDR3 DNA is kept, in frame starting at base 1.

On this clone itself: This clone's antigen is unknown. The record has no base qualities; no much larger clone is one base away.

Separate from the roughly 700-subject first cohort, the validation cohort of 90 to 150 subjects was the group to which the donors belonged. The specimen was PBMCs. The TCR originated in a man between 18 and 35 years old in good health and CMV-seronegative. The receptor chain draws on TRBV7-2 and TRBJ2-2; the D gene lacks a confident call. The sequenced DNA: TGTGCCAGCAGCTTTGCGACCGGGGAGCTGTTTTTT. This sequence encodes CASSFATGELFF. The variable domain in full, with residues beyond the CDR3 obtained from the reference TRBV7-2 and TRBJ2-2 genes, is GAGVSQSPSNKVTEKGKDVELRCDPISGHTALYWYRQSLGQGLEFLIYFQGNSAPDKSGLPSDRFSAERTGGSVSTLTIQRTQQEDSAVYLCASSFATGELFFGEGSRLTVL.